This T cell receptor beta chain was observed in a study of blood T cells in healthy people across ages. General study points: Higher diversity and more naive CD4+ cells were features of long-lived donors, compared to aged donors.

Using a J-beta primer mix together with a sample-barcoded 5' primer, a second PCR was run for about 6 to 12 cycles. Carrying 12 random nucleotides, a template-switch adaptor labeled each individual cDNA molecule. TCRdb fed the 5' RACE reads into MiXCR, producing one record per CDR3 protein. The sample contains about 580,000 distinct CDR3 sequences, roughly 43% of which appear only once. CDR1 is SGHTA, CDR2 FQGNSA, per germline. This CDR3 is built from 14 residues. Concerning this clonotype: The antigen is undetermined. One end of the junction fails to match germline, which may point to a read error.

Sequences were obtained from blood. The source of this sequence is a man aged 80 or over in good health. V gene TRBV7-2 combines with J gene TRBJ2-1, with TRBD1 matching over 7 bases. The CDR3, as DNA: TGCGCCAGCAGCCTCGGACAGGCTGGCAATGAGCAGTTCTTC. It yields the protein CASSLGQAGNEQFF.